This T cell receptor (beta chain) was recorded in a study of beta chain features in type 1 diabetes. CDR1 is GTSNPN, CDR2 SVGIG, per germline (reference sequence). The CDR3 runs to 13 residues. V was pared by 2 bases and J by 4 bases, with 4 bases of the junction left unmatched. Sequenced material consisted of expressed TCRB transcripts (all of the isolated RNA was reverse transcribed). The protocol was immunoSEQ multiplex PCR, while the TCRdb copy is restricted to in-frame clones and leaves out a portion. The sample lists around 130,000 clones; around 9% were seen once. Worth noting for this clone: Its antigen remains unknown.

Regarding the study as a whole: Moderate yet significant TCRB CDR3 shortening was seen in Type 1 diabetes patients in all four CD4+ subsets.

Material: central memory CD4+ T cells from blood. The clonotype comes from a man younger than 45 with type 1 diabetes. The chain uses TRBV30 and TRBJ2-5; the match to TRBD1 covers 7 bases. The CDR3: CAWSMDRLETQYF. As DNA, the CDR3 is TGTGCCTGGAGTATGGACAGGTTAGAGACCCAGTACTTC.